This TCR beta chain was identified in a study of monozygotic twins with inflammatory bowel disease. The CDR3 length is 15 residues. In regard to this clonotype: Its antigen remains unidentified.

Study findings and constraints: T cell subtypes were not distinguishable in this analysis. IBD patients displayed reduced TCRbeta diversity (inverse Simpson) when set against healthy co-twins.

The template switching step added UMIs that contained a 6-nucleotide sample barcode. Researchers put TCRalpha and TCRbeta cDNA through two nested PCRs lasting about 17 and 10 cycles. Following a re-call of the 5' RACE reads, TCRdb has one entry per CDR3 protein and lacks DNA. The sample data list 150,000 or so distinct CDR3 sequences. The TCR originated in a human donor with ulcerative colitis or Crohn's disease, or a healthy co-twin of an affected twin (not recorded which). Sequencing was carried out using blood. The chain is built from TRBV12-3 or TRBV12-4 and TRBJ2-1; the TCRdb call, TRBD2, lacks DNA for checking. CDR3 region: CASSQIAGSYNEQFF.